The subject of this entry is one T cell receptor beta chain. The data belong to a study of blood T cell repertoires in COVID-19. About the research overall: PBMCs, B-cell-depleted T cells, or T cells were the source of the cDNA or gDNA that made up the material.

From germline, CDR1 is LGHDT and CDR2 YNNKEL (reference sequence). CDR3 length equals 14 residues. Trimming took 0 bases from V and 8 from J, leaving 11 bases between them. In the authors' methods: Nucleated cell number was recorded as an estimate derived from reference gene primer amplification. Only in-frame clones appear in the TCRdb table, and some are missing; sequencing was by immunoSEQ multiplex PCR. Clone size and the V and J calls come from that table; the DNA yielded D and trimming. The table shows around 300,000 clones, with about nine tenths occurring only once. The sequence was collected from a man in his fifties or sixties with active or convalescent COVID-19. The chain couples TRBV3-1 (or the pseudogene TRBV3-2) to TRBJ2-1, with D tentatively TRBD2 (6 bases). Sample: peripheral blood. The CDR3 loop is CASSQDWASDEQFF. The CDR3, as DNA: TGTGCCAGCAGCCAAGATTGGGCTAGCGATGAGCAGTTCTTC.